These 27 T cell receptor beta chains were sequenced from one sample in a study of T cells in Graves' hyperthyroidism and ophthalmopathy. TCR beta CDR3 sequences were amplified from RNA transcripts. The HTBI set primed first-round TCR CDR3 RT-PCR. TCRdb redid the calling of the multiplex PCR reads with MiXCR, one entry per CDR3 protein. The sample contains fewer than 800,000 distinct CDR3 sequences, roughly 15% of which appear only once. Sequenced: blood. These receptors all come from a man aged 18-30 years with Graves' hyperthyroidism.

V is TRBV20-1 and J is TRBJ2-7; D remains unclear. Trimming took 2 bases from V and 4 from J, leaving 24 bases between them. From germline, CDR1 is DFQATT and CDR2 SNEGSKA (reference sequence). The CDR3 consists of 17 residues. CDR3 residues: CSARNPGRMLTAYEQYF. The CDR3 bases are TGCAGTGCTAGAAACCCAGGACGGATGCTTACCGCTTACGAGCAGTACTTC.

This clonotype showed up many times. The J gene is TRBJ2-2, the V gene TRBV5-1, with D hard to call. The CDR3 sequence is 12 residues long. Trimming took 3 bases from V and 7 from J, leaving 7 bases between them. Germline CDR1 and CDR2: SGHRS and YFSETQ. CDR3 amino acids: CASSSMVGELFF. CDR3 nucleotide sequence: TGCGCCAGCAGCTCGATGGTCGGGGAGCTGTTTTTT. Variable domain in full (rest from reference TRBV5-1 and TRBJ2-2): KAGVTQTPRYLIKTRGQQVTLSCSPISGHRSVSWYQQTPGQGLQFLFEYFSETQRNKGNFPGRFSGRQFSNSRSEMNVSTLELGDSALYLCASSSMVGELFFGEGSRLTVL.

The chain links TRBV29-1 to TRBJ2-7, with D tentatively TRBD1 (6 bases). Germline lookup yields CDR1 SQVTM and CDR2 ANQGSEA. Trimming removed 4 bases from V and 6 bases from J, with 10 bases in between. The CDR3 length is 11 residues. The CDR3 nucleotides are TGCAGCGTTGTTCAGGGGAGCGAGCAGTACTTC. Amino acid sequence: CSVVQGSEQYF.

The rearrangement uses TRBV6-1 and TRBJ2-1; TRBD2 matches 9 bases. The CDR3 sequence is 17 residues long. V shed 5 bases, J shed 2 bases, and the junction held 10 bases outside the gene matches. Looked up from germline, CDR1 is MNHNS and CDR2 is SASEGT. The CDR3 loop reads CASSRSSGSYAYNEQFF. The CDR3, as DNA: TGTGCCAGCAGTCGAAGTAGCGGGAGCTATGCCTACAATGAGCAGTTCTTC.

V and J are TRBV11-1 and TRBJ1-4; D is unclear. The V gene lost 5 bases and the J gene lost 8 bases, with 12 bases spanning the gap. This CDR3 contains 13 residues. Germline CDR1 reads SGHAT; CDR2 reads FQDESV (reference sequence). This chain's CDR3 is CASSLRAPEKLFF. The CDR3 nucleotides read TGTGCCAGCAGCCTGCGGGCACCCGAAAAACTGTTTTTT.

This clonotype was seen repeatedly, ten times or more. This chain links TRBV5-1 with TRBJ2-1; 12 bases line up with TRBD2. After removal of 4 bases from V and 2 bases from J, the junction contained 4 bases not matched to a gene. Germline V CDR1 and CDR2: SGHRS, YFSETQ. The CDR3 runs to 16 residues. CDR3 bases: TGCGCCAGCAGCGCCGGACTAGCGGGAACCTACAATGAGCAGTTCTTC. This translates into CASSAGLAGTYNEQFF.

The CDR3 DNA sequence: TGTGCCAGCACCTTGAGGGGCACAGCTAACTATGGCTACACCTTC. Translated, it gives CASTLRGTANYGYTF. The chain joins TRBV12-3 or TRBV12-4 to TRBJ1-2, with D possibly being TRBD1 (5 bases). With 7 bases removed from V and 0 bases from J, the gap between germline ends came to 15 bases. The CDR3 runs to 15 residues.

This clonotype was recorded at least ten times. The chain links TRBV20-1 to TRBJ2-7; 11 positions match TRBD2. V lost 5 bases, J lost 3 bases, and 15 bases stayed unmatched. The V gene's germline CDR1 is DFQATT and CDR2 SNEGSKA (reference sequence). The CDR3 length is 17 residues. The CDR3 protein is CSALTLTSGSLSYEQYF. CDR3 nucleotide sequence: TGCAGTGCTCTCACACTTACTAGCGGGAGTCTCAGCTACGAGCAGTACTTC.

The rearrangement links TRBV15 to TRBJ2-7, with D hard to call. The V gene's germline CDR1 is LNHNV and CDR2 YYDKDF (reference sequence). The V end lost 1 base, the J end lost 6 bases, and 13 bases lay between the germline ends. This CDR3 spans 14 amino acids. CDR3 region: CATSRVGSLREQYF. DNA for the CDR3: TGTGCCACCAGCAGAGTGGGCAGCTTGCGCGAGCAGTACTTC. The entire variable domain, with the rest obtained from reference TRBV15 and TRBJ2-7, is as follows: DAMVIQNPRYQVTQFGKPVTLSCSQTLNHNVMYWYQQKSSQAPKLLFHYYDKDFNNEADTPDNFQSRRPNTSFCFLDIRSPGLGDTAMYLCATSRVGSLREQYFGPGTRLTVT.

This clonotype was detected only a few times. This sequence joins TRBV28 and TRBJ1-5; TRBD1 is a possible D gene (5 bases). This CDR3 is 15 amino acids long. Deletions cut 6 bases from V and 1 base from J, with 13 bases between. The germline V gene encodes CDR1 MDHEN and CDR2 SYDVKM. The CDR3: CASSNMGGSNQPQHF. For the CDR3, the DNA is TGTGCCAGCAGCAATATGGGGGGAAGCAATCAGCCCCAGCATTTT.

This clonotype was found many times. The chain has TRBV6-2 or TRBV6-3 and TRBJ2-3, with 9 bases matching TRBD2. Germline V lookup: CDR1 MNHEY, CDR2 SVGEGT. The junction had 10 bases not matched to a gene; V was cut back by 5 bases and J by 4 bases. The CDR3 contains 16 residues. The CDR3 DNA sequence: TGTGCCAGCAGTCCATCTAGCGGGGAAAGCGCAGATACGCAGTATTTT. Translating gives CASSPSSGESADTQYF.

The chain uses TRBV18 and TRBJ1-1; TRBD1 agrees at 12 bases. From germline, CDR1 is KGHSH and CDR2 LQKENI. The CDR3 contains 15 residues. Germline trimming cut 8 bases from V and 1 base from J; bases unmatched to any gene: 5. The CDR3 protein is CASAGQGATNTEAFF. The CDR3 DNA is TGTGCCAGCGCGGGACAGGGGGCGACGAACACTGAAGCTTTCTTT.

V and J are TRBV3-1 and TRBJ2-1; D not certain. CDR1 is LGHDT, CDR2 YNNKEL, per germline (reference sequence). The germline V and J ends were trimmed by 4 bases and 0 bases, with 13 bases remaining between them. The CDR3 has 16 amino acids. CDR3 sequence reads: CASSLAAGVSYNEQFF. Here the CDR3 DNA reads TGTGCCAGCAGCCTTGCAGCCGGAGTCTCCTACAATGAGCAGTTCTTC.

Ten or more counts support this clonotype. The chain recombines TRBV18 with TRBJ2-2, with TRBD1 as a possible D gene (6 bases). CDR1 KGHSH and CDR2 LQKENI come from the germline V gene. The CDR3 is 14 residues long. V shed 3 bases and J shed 5 bases, with 10 bases lying between them. The CDR3, as DNA: TGTGCCAGCTCACCGAACAGGGATACCGGGGAGCTGTTTTTT. This codes for CASSPNRDTGELFF.

The rearrangement links TRBV6-2 or TRBV6-3 to TRBJ2-2, with no clear D. Germline loops: CDR1 MNHEY, CDR2 SVGEGT. Trimming pared 5 bases from V and 7 bases from J, leaving 17 bases between. This CDR3 contains 15 residues. This CDR3 is CASSPPEPANGELFF. CDR3 nucleotide sequence: TGTGCCAGCAGTCCCCCAGAGCCAGCGAACGGGGAGCTGTTTTTT.

This clonotype was detected ten times or more. The J gene is TRBJ2-7, the V gene TRBV7-8; 7 nucleotides line up with TRBD1. The CDR3 sequence is 14 residues long. Unmatched junction bases numbered 8, after V lost 4 bases and J lost 5 bases. Germline CDR1 is SGHVS and CDR2 is FQNEAQ. The CDR3 sequence: CASSWAITGDEQYF. The DNA for the CDR3 is TGTGCCAGCAGCTGGGCCATAACAGGGGACGAGCAGTACTTC.

The chain uses TRBV18 and TRBJ2-2; D gene ambiguous. V was clipped by 2 bases and J by 6 bases, with 7 bases between them. Germline V gene sequence: CDR1 KGHSH, CDR2 LQKENI. CDR3 length: 13 residues. The CDR3 loop is CASSPLRPGELFF. The CDR3 coding sequence is TGTGCCAGCTCACCATTAAGGCCCGGGGAGCTGTTTTTT.

This chain links TRBV27 with TRBJ2-1; tentatively, D is TRBD1 (6 bases). Trimming took off 5 bases at V and 8 bases at J, with 13 bases between the two ends. This CDR3 region has 13 residues. Germline V gene sequence: CDR1 MNHEY, CDR2 SMNVEV (reference sequence). CDR3 DNA sequence: TGTGCCAGCAGTCTCTCCAGGGGCTATGAGCAGTTCTTC. It specifies CASSLSRGYEQFF.

The CDR3 DNA follows: TGTGCCATCAGTGGGGAGGACACCAACTACGAGCAGTACTTC. This gives the protein CAISGEDTNYEQYF. The chain employs TRBV10-3 and TRBJ2-7, with D tentatively TRBD2 (6 bases). Germline V gene sequence: CDR1 ENHRY, CDR2 SYGVKD. CDR3 size: 14 residues. V was clipped by 4 bases and J by 3 bases, with 13 bases between them.

Note on this clonotype: The junction departs from germline at one end; a sequencing error may be responsible. The rearrangement uses TRBV6-5 and TRBJ2-3; 8 bases align to TRBD2. This CDR3 has 17 residues. Germline lookup yields CDR1 MNHEY and CDR2 SVGAGI. The CDR3 DNA sequence: TGTGCCAGCAGTTACTCGTCGGGGGGGGTTAGCACAAATACGCAGTATTTT. Its translation is CASSYSSGGVSTNTQYF.

This clonotype was detected many times. The V call is TRBV28, the J call TRBJ2-7; 7 bases map to TRBD2. CDR3 length equals 14 residues. V gave up 7 bases and J gave up 0 bases; unmatched junction bases: 6. Germline V gene lookup returns CDR1 MDHEN and CDR2 SYDVKM. CDR3 DNA: TGTGCCAGCATCCCGGCGGGGGACTCCTACGAGCAGTACTTC. Translation gives CASIPAGDSYEQYF.

This clonotype was seen only a few times. V is TRBV10-3 and J is TRBJ2-7; D not resolved. This CDR3 comprises 14 residues. Looked up from germline, CDR1 is ENHRY and CDR2 is SYGVKD. V was shortened by 4 bases and J by 2 bases, with 12 bases between the two germline ends. The CDR3 region is CAISGSFSTYEQYF. DNA of the CDR3: TGTGCCATCAGTGGTAGCTTTTCAACCTACGAGCAGTACTTC.

At least ten counts were recorded for this clonotype. V and J are TRBV30 and TRBJ2-2; 9 positions agree with TRBD2. Germline CDR1 is GTSNPN and CDR2 is SVGIG (reference sequence). The CDR3 contains 15 residues. The ends lost 0 bases at V and 6 bases at J; junction bases unmatched: 5. The CDR3 here is CAWSVVSSGAGELFF. CDR3 bases: TGTGCCTGGAGTGTTGTATCTAGCGGGGCCGGGGAGCTGTTTTTT.

This clonotype occurred a few times. Since a much larger clone is just one base distant, this may be a read error. V usage is TRBV2 and J usage is TRBJ2-7; 7 nucleotides agree with TRBD2. Germline values: CDR1 SNHLY, CDR2 FYNNEI. This CDR3 has 13 residues. CDR3 in amino acids: CAGSEGLAYEQYF. For the CDR3, the DNA is TGTGCCGGCAGTGAAGGACTAGCCTACGAGCAGTACTTC.

This clonotype was seen at least ten times. The rearrangement uses TRBV29-1 and TRBJ1-5; TRBD1 might be the D (5 bases). Germline CDR1 is SQVTM and CDR2 is ANQGSEA. The CDR3 is 13 residues long. V was clipped by 7 bases and J by 6 bases, with 16 bases between them. The CDR3 DNA is TGCAGCGCGGGAGGGTCAGGGCTTCAGCCCCAGCATTTT. It yields the protein CSAGGSGLQPQHF.

This clonotype appeared many times. The gene calls are TRBV30 and TRBJ2-1, with D perhaps matching TRBD1 (6 bases). V gave up 3 bases and J gave up 9 bases, with 12 bases separating them. The CDR3 covers 12 residues. The germline V gene encodes CDR1 GTSNPN and CDR2 SVGIG (reference sequence). The CDR3 DNA reads TGTGCCTGGAGCCCAGGGGCTGGTGAGCAGTTCTTC. Translated: CAWSPGAGEQFF.

In this sample, this clonotype turned up a few times. The chain joins TRBV19 to TRBJ1-4, with D possibly being TRBD1 (6 bases). The CDR3 runs to 17 residues. Looked up from germline, CDR1 is LNHDA and CDR2 is SQIVND (reference sequence). Trimming stripped 1 base from V and 0 bases from J, with 12 bases between. CDR3 protein: CASSIAGGFATNEKLFF. The CDR3 region has the DNA TGTGCCAGTAGTATAGCCGGGGGCTTCGCAACTAATGAAAAACTGTTTTTT. The whole variable domain, remainder taken from reference TRBV19 and TRBJ1-4, is DGGITQSPKYLFRKEGQNVTLSCEQNLNHDAMYWYRQDPGQGLRLIYYSQIVNDFQKGDIAEGYSVSREKKESFPLTVTSAQKNPTAFYLCASSIAGGFATNEKLFFGSGTQLSVL.